This T cell receptor beta chain emerged from a study of shared clonotypes between healthy human individuals. Data came from immunoSEQ multiplex PCR; TCRdb stores just in-frame clones and leaves some out. The profile shows approximately 180,000 clones, 85% to 95% of them singletons. This sequence was found in a woman in her 30s in good health. The specimen sequenced was naive CD4+ T cells sorted from blood. Subset meaning: CD45RA+ positively selected.

CDR3 loop: CASSAGTSGKNDEQYF. CDR3 coding DNA: TGTGCCAGCAGTGCCGGGACTAGCGGGAAAAATGACGAGCAGTACTTC. This rearrangement joins TRBV6-1 to TRBJ2-7, with TRBD2 identical over 13 bases. V shed 4 bases and J 5 bases; nucleotides not matched to a gene: 8. This CDR3 is 16 amino acids long. Germline CDR1 MNHNS, CDR2 SASEGT.